Sequencing of this T cell receptor beta chain was carried out in a study of shared clonotypes between healthy human individuals. Turning to the study itself: There were three CD4 naive, three CD4 memory, two CD8 naive and one CD8 memory plates per donor. Study-level findings and limits: In general, naive subsets displayed greater estimated richness than memory subsets did.

The donors were all Caucasian adults (living in Nashville, Tennessee). Several immunoSEQ 96-well plates shared each subset's DNA, each plate a replicate. TCRdb's table, derived via immunoSEQ multiplex PCR, lists solely in-frame clones and lacks some. This table has 2.3 million or so clones, 93% appearing once. Turning to this clone: Its antigen is not known.

This CDR3 has 13 amino acids. In germline, CDR1 is SGHRS, CDR2 YFSETQ. With 4 bases clipped from V and 4 bases from J, the junction kept 5 bases outside the gene matches. The clonotype was recovered from a young man in good health. Some clones in this sample may be carry-over from other donors' samples. Sequencing used naive CD4+ T cells from PBMCs. Sample subset: CD45RA+ positively selected. The V gene is TRBV5-1, the J gene TRBJ2-7; 7 bases agree with TRBD1. CDR3 protein: CASSQDRFYEQYF. The CDR3 region has the DNA TGCGCCAGCAGCCAGGACAGGTTTTACGAGCAGTACTTC.